The 24 T cell receptor beta chains listed next were all sequenced from one sample in a study of blood T cell repertoires in COVID-19. Assay: immunoSEQ multiplex PCR; the TCRdb copy retains only in-frame clones and omits some. Among approximately 160,000 clones listed, 76% were seen once. Material for sequencing was peripheral blood. The receptors were sampled from a woman of 80 years or more with acute or convalescent COVID-19.

The rearrangement joins TRBV5-1 to TRBJ1-4; D gene ambiguous. This CDR3 has 15 residues. Per germline, CDR1 SGHRS and CDR2 YFSETQ. V was clipped by 1 base and J by 4 bases, with 11 bases between them. CDR3 sequence (DNA): TGCGCCAGCAGCTTGTTACCTAATAGTAATGAAAAACTGTTTTTT. Its translation is CASSLLPNSNEKLFF.

This chain uses TRBV9 with TRBJ2-6; a weak D match, TRBD1 (6 bases). V gave up 3 bases and J gave up 0 bases, with 10 bases separating them. Germline V gene data show CDR1 as SGDLS and CDR2 as YYNGEE. CDR3 size: 16 residues. This CDR3 reads CASSDGQNSGANVLTF. In DNA, the CDR3 is TGTGCCAGCAGCGATGGACAGAACTCTGGGGCCAACGTCCTGACTTTC.

The rearrangement joins TRBV19 to TRBJ1-3, with D possibly matching TRBD1 (5 bases). The CDR3 has 14 amino acids. V dropped 6 bases and J dropped 2 bases, with 11 bases sitting between them. Germline V lookup: CDR1 LNHDA, CDR2 SQIVND (reference sequence). The CDR3, as DNA: TGTGCCAGTAGGGTGCAGGGTACTGGAAACACCATATATTTT. This codes for CASRVQGTGNTIYF.

This sequence joins TRBV12-3 or TRBV12-4 and TRBJ1-2, with D maybe TRBD1 (5 bases). The CDR3 totals 13 residues. The V end lost 5 bases, the J end lost 4 bases, and 11 bases lay between the germline ends. CDR3 loop: CASSPDTSYGYTF. The CDR3, as DNA: TGTGCCAGCAGTCCGGACACCAGCTATGGCTACACCTTC.

The rearrangement links TRBV5-1 to TRBJ2-3; maybe TRBD2 (6 bases). The V and J ends lost 2 bases and 2 bases respectively, with 15 bases between them. The CDR3 consists of 16 residues. Germline lookup yields CDR1 SGHRS and CDR2 YFSETQ. CDR3 sequence (DNA): TGCGCCAGCAGCTTTAGCCCGGGGGATTCCACAGATACGCAGTATTTT. Encoded protein: CASSFSPGDSTDTQYF.

V is TRBV24-1 and J is TRBJ1-2, with 10 positions matching TRBD1. Per germline, CDR1 KGHDR and CDR2 SFDVKD. The CDR3 has 16 amino acids. Unmatched junction bases numbered 3, after V lost 3 bases and J lost 0 bases. CDR3 amino acids: CATSDPGQGTNYGYTF. Written as DNA, the CDR3 is TGTGCCACCAGTGATCCGGGACAGGGGACTAACTATGGCTACACCTTC.

This chain joins TRBV7-8 and TRBJ1-1; TRBD1 matches at 10 bases. V shed 3 bases and J 1 base; nucleotides not matched to a gene: 8. Germline CDR1 is SGHVS and CDR2 is FQNEAQ. The CDR3 is 17 amino acids. CDR3 bases: TGTGCCAGCAGCTTGACAGGGGGCTATCGTAGGAACACTGAAGCTTTCTTT. It yields the protein CASSLTGGYRRNTEAFF.

The chain combines TRBV6-5 with TRBJ2-7; D remains unclear. The germline gives CDR1 MNHEY, CDR2 SVGAGI. This CDR3 contains 15 residues. The V end lost 0 bases, the J end lost 0 bases, and 9 bases lay between the germline ends. The CDR3 DNA is TGTGCCAGCAGTTACTCTACCAGGTCCTCCTACGAGCAGTACTTC. Its translation is CASSYSTRSSYEQYF.

The chain employs TRBV4-1 and TRBJ2-7; unclear D gene. The V end lost 0 bases, the J end lost 0 bases, and 9 bases lay between the germline ends. Germline CDR1 and CDR2: MGHRA and YSYEKL. The CDR3 runs to 15 residues. For the CDR3, the DNA is TGCGCCAGCAGCCAAGAGATGGCCATCTCCTACGAGCAGTACTTC. This sequence encodes CASSQEMAISYEQYF.

The rearrangement uses TRBV5-3 and TRBJ1-5, with TRBD1 matching 7 bases. TRBV5-3 is designated an ORF whose function remains uncertain. The CDR3 sequence is 14 residues long. V was clipped by 1 base and J by 6 bases; unmatched bases: 4. CDR3 sequence (DNA): TGTGCCAGAAGCTTGACAGGGGTAGGTCAGCCCCAGCATTTT. It is translated as CARSLTGVGQPQHF.

Concerning this clone itself: Being one base from a much bigger clone, this may be a read error. The rearrangement joins TRBV7-6 to TRBJ1-1; D uncertain. CDR1 and CDR2 (germline): SGHVS, FNYEAQ. CDR3 size: 13 residues. V was clipped by 2 bases and J by 1 base, with 5 bases between them. CDR3 residues: CASSLQENTEAFF. The CDR3, as DNA: TGTGCCAGCAGCTTACAGGAGAACACTGAAGCTTTCTTT.

This clone has just a few counts. The CDR3 sequence: CASSRPGGAYSPLHF. The CDR3 DNA sequence: TGTGCCAGCAGTCGCCCCGGGGGGGCGTATTCACCCCTCCACTTT. The genes are TRBV6-6 and TRBJ1-6, with D maybe TRBD1 (6 bases). V was shortened by 5 bases and J by 8 bases, with 16 bases between the two germline ends. The CDR3 contains 15 residues. CDR1 and CDR2 from the germline V gene are MNHNY and SVGAGI (reference sequence).

This rearrangement joins TRBV6-5 to TRBJ1-1; D possibly corresponds to TRBD1 (5 bases). Trimming removed 7 bases from V and 10 bases from J, with 19 bases in between. The CDR3 is 13 residues long. Germline CDR1 is MNHEY and CDR2 is SVGAGI. The CDR3 sequence: CASIPVGADRAFF. The CDR3 nucleotides are TGTGCCAGCATCCCCGTTGGGGCTGATAGAGCTTTCTTT.

This chain links TRBV4-3 with TRBJ1-1; D is perhaps TRBD1 (5 bases). The CDR3 extends over 15 amino acids. Germline assignment: CDR1 LGHNA and CDR2 YSLEER. Deletions cut 5 bases from V and 2 bases from J, with 15 bases between. This chain's CDR3 is CASSGVRGGNTEAFF. The CDR3 DNA follows: TGCGCCAGCAGCGGGGTACGGGGGGGAAACACTGAAGCTTTCTTT.

As concerns this clone: Other DNA sequences within the sample encode an identical CDR3. The rearrangement uses TRBV6-5 and TRBJ1-1, with 7 bases aligning to TRBD1. CDR1 MNHEY and CDR2 SVGAGI come from the germline V gene. CDR3 length: 12 residues. Trimming removed 9 bases from V and 5 bases from J; junction bases left unmatched: 6. DNA of the CDR3: TGTGCCAGTGGAGGGGGCGGGACTGAAGCTTTCTTT. It encodes CASGGGGTEAFF.

The rearrangement joins TRBV6-5 to TRBJ2-7; 8 positions match TRBD1. Trimming at V came to 8 bases and at J to 1 base, leaving 4 bases not matched to a gene. In germline, CDR1 is MNHEY, CDR2 SVGAGI. The CDR3 extends over 13 amino acids. The CDR3 is CASCRTGSYEQYF. In nucleotides, the CDR3 is TGTGCCAGCTGTCGGACAGGGTCCTACGAGCAGTACTTC.

This clone was seen only once. The rearrangement uses TRBV10-3 and TRBJ2-2; 8 bases align to TRBD2. J lost 1 base, V lost 3 bases, and 4 bases had no gene match. Per the germline V gene, CDR1 is ENHRY and CDR2 is SYGVKD. The CDR3 loop spans 16 amino acids. The CDR3 DNA reads TGTGCCATCAGTGAAAGCGGGGGTGGGAACACCGGGGAGCTGTTTTTT. Its translation is CAISESGGGNTGELFF.

The V gene is TRBV24-1, the J gene TRBJ2-5; 7 bases align to TRBD1. CDR3 length equals 14 residues. Germline CDR1 is KGHDR and CDR2 is SFDVKD. Trimming at V came to 3 bases and at J to 3 bases, leaving 3 bases not matched to a gene. DNA of the CDR3: TGTGCCACCAGTGATACCGGGACAGAAGAGACCCAGTACTTC. It is translated as CATSDTGTEETQYF.

V and J are TRBV18 and TRBJ1-6; 7 bases align to TRBD1. Germline V lookup: CDR1 KGHSH, CDR2 LQKENI. V lost 3 bases to trimming and J lost 7 bases; unmatched junction nucleotides: 18. The CDR3 consists of 19 residues. The CDR3 sequence is CASSPLPWQGDWKNSPLHF. CDR3 sequence (DNA): TGTGCCAGCTCACCTCTACCTTGGCAGGGGGACTGGAAGAATTCACCCCTCCACTTT.

The chain carries TRBV6-5 and TRBJ1-5; D perhaps matches TRBD1 (6 bases). Germline V gives CDR1 MNHEY, CDR2 SVGAGI. The CDR3 runs 13 residues. Trimming took off 7 bases at V and 4 bases at J, with 11 bases between the two ends. This chain's CDR3 is CASKLTGNQPQHF. As DNA, the CDR3 is TGTGCCAGCAAATTAACAGGGAATCAGCCCCAGCATTTT.

This clone came up once. The chain couples TRBV29-1 to TRBJ1-1; tentative D call: TRBD1 (5 bases). The V gene's germline CDR1 is SQVTM and CDR2 ANQGSEA. The CDR3 runs 13 residues. Trimming removed 0 bases at V and 10 bases at J, with 15 bases between. CDR3 residues: CSVEELEGAGAFF. CDR3 sequence (DNA): TGCAGCGTTGAAGAATTGGAAGGGGCCGGAGCTTTCTTT.

This chain joins TRBV11-2 and TRBJ1-4, with D perhaps matching TRBD1 (6 bases). The germline V and J ends were trimmed by 1 base and 3 bases, with 12 bases remaining between them. Looked up from germline, CDR1 is SGHAT and CDR2 is FQNNGV. This CDR3 comprises 16 residues. CDR3 loop: CASSLVGAGANEKLFF. Here the CDR3 DNA reads TGTGCCAGCAGCTTAGTCGGGGCAGGGGCTAATGAAAAACTGTTTTTT.

V and J are TRBV25-1 and TRBJ1-1; 9 nucleotides match TRBD1. Germline loops: CDR1 MGHDK, CDR2 SYGVNS. Trimming at V came to 5 bases and at J to 6 bases, leaving 13 bases not matched to a gene. The CDR3 length is 16 residues. CDR3 sequence reads: CASSPLGTGQVPEAFF. The CDR3 DNA is TGTGCCAGCAGTCCCCTAGGGACAGGGCAGGTCCCTGAAGCTTTCTTT.

Remarks on this clone: This sample includes further DNA sequences coding for the same CDR3. The rearrangement links TRBV7-9 to TRBJ1-5; TRBD1 matches at 7 bases. The V gene end was trimmed by 1 base and the J gene end by 3 bases; junction bases not matched to a gene: 3. Germline V gene data show CDR1 as SEHNR and CDR2 as FQNEAQ (reference sequence). The CDR3 is made up of 15 amino acids. The CDR3 coding sequence is TGTGCCAGCAGCTTAGGGGACAGCAACAATCAGCCCCAGCATTTT. This codes for CASSLGDSNNQPQHF.